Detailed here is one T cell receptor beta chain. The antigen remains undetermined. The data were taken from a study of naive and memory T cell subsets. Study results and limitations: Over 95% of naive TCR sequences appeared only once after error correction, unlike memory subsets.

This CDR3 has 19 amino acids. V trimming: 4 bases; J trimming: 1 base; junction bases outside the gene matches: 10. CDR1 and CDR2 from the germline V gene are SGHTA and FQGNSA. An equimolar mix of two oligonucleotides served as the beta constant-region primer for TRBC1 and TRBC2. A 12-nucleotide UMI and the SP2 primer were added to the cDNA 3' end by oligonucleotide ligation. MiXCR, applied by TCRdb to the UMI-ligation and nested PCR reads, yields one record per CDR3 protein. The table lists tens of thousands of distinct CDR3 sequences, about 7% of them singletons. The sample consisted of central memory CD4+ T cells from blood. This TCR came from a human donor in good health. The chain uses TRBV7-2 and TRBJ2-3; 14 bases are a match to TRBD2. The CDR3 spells CASSWGLTSGRGGTDTQYF. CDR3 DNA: TGTGCCAGCAGCTGGGGGCTGACTAGCGGGAGGGGGGGCACAGATACGCAGTATTTT.